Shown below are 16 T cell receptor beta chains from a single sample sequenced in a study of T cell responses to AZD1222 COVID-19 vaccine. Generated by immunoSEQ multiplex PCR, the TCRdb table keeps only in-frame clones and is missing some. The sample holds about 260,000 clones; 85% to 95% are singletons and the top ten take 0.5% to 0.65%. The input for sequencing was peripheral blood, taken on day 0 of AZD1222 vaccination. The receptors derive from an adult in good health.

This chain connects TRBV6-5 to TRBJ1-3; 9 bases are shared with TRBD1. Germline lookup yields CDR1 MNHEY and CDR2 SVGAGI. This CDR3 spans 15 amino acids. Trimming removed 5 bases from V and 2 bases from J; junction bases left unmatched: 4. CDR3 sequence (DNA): TGTGCCAGCAGTAACACAGGGGGCCCTGGAAACACCATATATTTT. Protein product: CASSNTGGPGNTIYF.

This CDR3 is CASSDWGTQYF. In DNA, the CDR3 is TGTGCCAGCAGTGATTGGGGGACCCAGTACTTC. The J gene is TRBJ2-5, the V gene TRBV25-1; D is unclear. CDR1 MGHDK and CDR2 SYGVNS come from the germline V gene. CDR3 length equals 11 residues. Trimming took 3 bases from V and 7 from J, leaving 6 bases between them.

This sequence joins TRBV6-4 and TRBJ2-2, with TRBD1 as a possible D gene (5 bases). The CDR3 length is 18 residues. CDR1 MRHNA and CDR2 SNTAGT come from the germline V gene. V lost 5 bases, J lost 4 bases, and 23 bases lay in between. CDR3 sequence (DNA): TGTGCCAGCAGTCCAACGACAGCGCCCTCCCGTCTCACCGGGGAGCTGTTTTTT. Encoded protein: CASSPTTAPSRLTGELFF.

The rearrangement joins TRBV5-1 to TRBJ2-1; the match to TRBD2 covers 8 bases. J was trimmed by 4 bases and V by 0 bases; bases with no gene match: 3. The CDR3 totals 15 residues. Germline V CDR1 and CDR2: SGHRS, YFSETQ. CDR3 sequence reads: CASSLEVAGYNEQFF. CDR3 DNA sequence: TGCGCCAGCAGCTTGGAAGTAGCGGGGTACAATGAGCAGTTCTTC.

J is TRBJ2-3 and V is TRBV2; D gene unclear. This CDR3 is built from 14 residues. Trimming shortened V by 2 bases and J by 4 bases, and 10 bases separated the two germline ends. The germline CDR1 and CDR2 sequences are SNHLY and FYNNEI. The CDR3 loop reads CASSERASSDTQYF. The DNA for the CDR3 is TGTGCCAGCAGTGAAAGGGCTAGTTCAGATACGCAGTATTTT.

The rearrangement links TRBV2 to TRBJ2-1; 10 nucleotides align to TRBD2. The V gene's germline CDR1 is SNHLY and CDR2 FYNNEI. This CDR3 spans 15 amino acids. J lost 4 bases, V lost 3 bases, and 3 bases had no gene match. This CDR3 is CASSEQRGGYNEQFF. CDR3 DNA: TGTGCCAGCAGTGAGCAGCGGGGGGGTTACAATGAGCAGTTCTTC.

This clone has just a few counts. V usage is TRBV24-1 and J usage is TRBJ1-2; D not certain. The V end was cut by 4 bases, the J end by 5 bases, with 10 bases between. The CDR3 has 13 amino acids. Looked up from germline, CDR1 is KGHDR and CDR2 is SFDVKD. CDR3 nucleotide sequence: TGTGCCACCAGTGAAACCGAACTATATGGCTACACCTTC. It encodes CATSETELYGYTF.

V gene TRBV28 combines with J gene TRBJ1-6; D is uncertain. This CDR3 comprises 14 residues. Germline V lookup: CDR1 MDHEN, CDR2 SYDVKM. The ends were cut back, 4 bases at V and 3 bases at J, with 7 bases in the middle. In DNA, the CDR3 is TGTGCCAGCAGTTCTTTGGACTATAATTCACCCCTCCACTTT. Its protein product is CASSSLDYNSPLHF.

CDR3 in amino acids: CASSLRTSGTSETQYF. The CDR3, as DNA: TGCGCCAGCAGCTTGAGGACTAGCGGGACCTCTGAGACCCAGTACTTC. This rearrangement joins TRBV5-1 to TRBJ2-5; 12 bases match TRBD2. The trim removed 1 base at V and 5 bases at J, leaving 6 bases unmatched. Germline V lookup: CDR1 SGHRS, CDR2 YFSETQ. This CDR3 region has 16 residues.

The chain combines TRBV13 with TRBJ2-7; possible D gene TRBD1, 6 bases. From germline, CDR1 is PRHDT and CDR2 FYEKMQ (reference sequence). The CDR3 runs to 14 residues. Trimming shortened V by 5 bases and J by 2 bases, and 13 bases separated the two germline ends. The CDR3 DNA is TGTGCCAGCAGCAGGGGACCAGGGGCCTACGAGCAGTACTTC. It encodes CASSRGPGAYEQYF. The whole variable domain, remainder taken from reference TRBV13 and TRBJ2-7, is AAGVIQSPRHLIKEKRETATLKCYPIPRHDTVYWYQQGPGQDPQFLISFYEKMQSDKGSIPDRFSAQQFSDYHSELNMSSLELGDSALYFCASSRGPGAYEQYFGPGTRLTVT.

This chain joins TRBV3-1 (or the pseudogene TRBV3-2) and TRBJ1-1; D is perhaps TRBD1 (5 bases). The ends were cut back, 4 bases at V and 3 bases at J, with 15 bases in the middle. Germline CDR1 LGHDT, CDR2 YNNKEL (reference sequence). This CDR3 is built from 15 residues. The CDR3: CASSPKGASYTEAFF. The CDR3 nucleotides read TGTGCCAGCAGCCCTAAAGGGGCCTCGTACACTGAAGCTTTCTTT.

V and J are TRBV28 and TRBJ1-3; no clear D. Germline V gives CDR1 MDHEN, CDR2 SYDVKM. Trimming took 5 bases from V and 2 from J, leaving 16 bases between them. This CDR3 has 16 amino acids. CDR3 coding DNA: TGTGCCAGCAGTCTACCGTCGTGGACTACTGGAAACACCATATATTTT. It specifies CASSLPSWTTGNTIYF.

The CDR3 bases are TGCGCCAGCAGTCAAATTAAAGGACAGGGGATCCACGAGCAGTACTTC. It specifies CASSQIKGQGIHEQYF. V and J are TRBV23-1 and TRBJ2-7, with 9 bases fitting TRBD1. TRBV23-1 is sorted into the ORF group, with uncertain function. The CDR3 has 16 amino acids. The V segment lost 2 bases and the J segment 5 bases; nucleotides outside the gene matches: 10.

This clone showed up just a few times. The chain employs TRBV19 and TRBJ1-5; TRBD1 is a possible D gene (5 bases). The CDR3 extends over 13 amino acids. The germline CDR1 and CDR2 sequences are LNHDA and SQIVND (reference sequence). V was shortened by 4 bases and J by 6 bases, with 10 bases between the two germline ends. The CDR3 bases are TGTGCCAGTAGTACCCTCGGGGGTCAGCCCCAGCATTTT. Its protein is CASSTLGGQPQHF.

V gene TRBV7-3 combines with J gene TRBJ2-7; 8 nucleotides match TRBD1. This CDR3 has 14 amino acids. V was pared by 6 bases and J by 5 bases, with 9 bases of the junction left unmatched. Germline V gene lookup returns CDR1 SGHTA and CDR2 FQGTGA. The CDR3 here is CASRLDRDLDEQYF. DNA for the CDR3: TGTGCCAGCAGGTTGGACAGGGATTTGGACGAGCAGTACTTC.

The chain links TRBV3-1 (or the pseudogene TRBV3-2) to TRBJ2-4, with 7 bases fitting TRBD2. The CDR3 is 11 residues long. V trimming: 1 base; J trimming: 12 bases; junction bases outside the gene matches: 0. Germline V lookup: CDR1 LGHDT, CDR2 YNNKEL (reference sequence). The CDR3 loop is CASSQGLAQYF. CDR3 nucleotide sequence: TGTGCCAGCAGCCAAGGACTAGCTCAGTACTTC.